Listed below are T cell receptor beta chains from one sample, sequenced in a study of blood T cell repertoires in COVID-19. The protocol was immunoSEQ multiplex PCR, while the TCRdb copy is restricted to in-frame clones and leaves out a portion. This sample has a few hundred thousand clones, with 70% to 90% found just once. The specimen sequenced was peripheral blood. The receptors were sampled from a man aged 18-30 years with active or convalescent COVID-19. The CDR3 runs from the conserved cysteine through the conserved F or W. D genes are given only for firm matches. Clone size, where shown, is once, few, many, or a class for clones that have expanded.

d_call	clone_size	v_call	j_call	cdr3_aa	cdr3_nt
TRBD1	-	TRBV19	TRBJ2-5	CASSVDRTAQTQYF	TGTGCCAGTAGTGTGGACAGGACGGCTCAGACCCAGTACTTC
-	-	TRBV6-5	TRBJ1-4	CASSGQSENEKLFF	TGTGCCAGCTCCGGACAGAGTGAAAATGAAAAACTGTTTTTT
TRBD1	-	TRBV6-5	TRBJ1-1	CASIPRTGEAFF	TGTGCCAGCATACCCAGGACAGGGGAAGCTTTCTTT
TRBD1	-	TRBV25-1	TRBJ1-5	CASSGQGDQPQHF	TGTGCCAGCAGCGGACAGGGTGATCAGCCCCAGCATTTT
-	-	TRBV7-9	TRBJ1-1	CASSDQGNTEAFF	TGTGCCAGCAGTGACCAGGGGAACACTGAAGCTTTCTTT
-	-	TRBV6-2/TRBV6-3	TRBJ2-2	CASSYSLLGRGTGELFF	TGTGCCAGCAGTTACTCGTTGCTCGGGAGAGGCACCGGGGAGCTGTTTTTT
-	once	TRBV9	TRBJ1-6	CASSVNQGSGSPLHF	TGTGCCAGCAGCGTGAATCAGGGGAGTGGATCACCCCTCCACTTT
-	-	TRBV6-1	TRBJ1-1	CASSEVTGNTEAFF	TGTGCCAGCAGTGAAGTGACAGGGAACACTGAAGCTTTCTTT
-	-	TRBV27	TRBJ1-5	CASSFSGNQPQHF	TGTGCCAGCAGTTTCTCCGGCAATCAGCCCCAGCATTTT
TRBD1	-	TRBV2	TRBJ2-1	CASSVDRDNEQFF	TGTGCCAGCAGTGTCGACAGGGACAATGAGCAGTTCTTC
-	once	TRBV7-9	TRBJ1-6	CASSGTDSGAPLHF	TGTGCCAGCAGCGGGACGGACTCAGGGGCACCCCTCCACTTT
-	few	TRBV12-3/TRBV12-4	TRBJ2-7	CASSLYEQYF	TGTGCCAGCAGTCTCTACGAGCAGTACTTC
-	few	TRBV6-6	TRBJ1-1	CASSLPAGNPEAFF	TGTGCCAGCAGTCTCCCAGCCGGGAACCCTGAAGCTTTCTTT
-	-	TRBV7-3	TRBJ2-2	CASSLTGGTGELFF	TGTGCCAGCAGCTTAACAGGGGGCACCGGGGAGCTGTTTTTT
TRBD1	-	TRBV7-2	TRBJ1-3	CASSFFRDRGHTIYF	TGTGCCAGCAGCTTTTTCCGGGACAGGGGACACACCATATATTTT
TRBD1	-	TRBV6-6	TRBJ1-1	CASSYPGQGAGPAFF	TGTGCCAGCAGTTACCCGGGACAGGGGGCCGGGCCAGCTTTCTTT
TRBD2	-	TRBV7-9	TRBJ2-3	CASSLAGGGGGYTDTQYF	TGTGCCAGCAGCTTAGCTGGAGGCGGCGGGGGATACACAGATACGCAGTATTTT
-	few	TRBV12-3/TRBV12-4	TRBJ1-5	CASRRDENQPQHF	TGTGCCAGCAGGCGGGACGAAAATCAGCCCCAGCATTTT
-	-	TRBV7-3	TRBJ2-1	CASSPTLDSAEQFF	TGTGCCAGCAGCCCAACACTTGACAGCGCCGAGCAGTTCTTC
-	-	TRBV6-6	TRBJ2-2	CASSYRGDAGELFF	TGTGCCAGCAGTTACAGAGGTGATGCCGGGGAGCTGTTTTTT
TRBD2	-	TRBV7-3	TRBJ2-5	CASSTDTRGGTQYF	TGTGCCAGCAGCACAGATACCCGCGGGGGGACCCAGTACTTC
-	-	TRBV6-6	TRBJ1-2	CASSDIFYGYTF	TGTGCCAGCAGTGACATATTCTATGGCTACACCTTC
-	-	TRBV10-1	TRBJ2-3	CASSESDRDTQYF	TGCGCCAGCAGTGAGTCGGACAGAGATACGCAGTATTTT
-	-	TRBV28	TRBJ2-2	CASSPFADTGELFF	TGTGCCAGCAGTCCCTTCGCGGACACCGGGGAGCTGTTTTTT
-	-	TRBV5-6	TRBJ2-5	CASSKKGGQTQYF	TGTGCCAGCAGCAAAAAAGGGGGACAGACCCAGTACTTC
TRBD1	few	TRBV28	TRBJ1-6	CASTLEGAVNSPLHF	TGTGCCAGCACCCTGGAGGGGGCTGTAAATTCACCCCTCCACTTT
-	-	TRBV3-1/TRBV3-2	TRBJ2-3	CASSQPGSPDTQYF	TGTGCCAGCAGCCAACCAGGGTCCCCAGATACGCAGTATTTT
-	-	TRBV30	TRBJ1-1	CAWSRNRGTEAFF	TGTGCCTGGAGTCGTAACCGGGGGACTGAAGCTTTCTTT
TRBD2	-	TRBV28	TRBJ2-1	CASSLVGWAGELKNNEQFF	TGTGCCAGCAGTTTGGTTGGGTGGGCGGGAGAATTAAAAAACAATGAGCAGTTCTTC
-	-	TRBV24-1	TRBJ2-1	CATSLPSYNEQFF	TGTGCCACCTCTCTACCGTCCTACAATGAGCAGTTCTTC
TRBD2	-	TRBV5-1	TRBJ2-1	CASSNSGSGQFF	TGCGCCAGCAGCAATAGCGGGTCCGGGCAGTTCTTC
-	-	TRBV10-3	TRBJ1-4	CAIRQGGNEKLFF	TGTGCCATCAGACAGGGTGGTAATGAAAAACTGTTTTTT
TRBD1	-	TRBV9	TRBJ1-6	CASSVSPGQGNSPLHF	TGTGCCAGCAGCGTAAGCCCGGGACAGGGTAATTCACCCCTCCACTTT
-	once	TRBV11-2	TRBJ2-1	CASSQTRELSEQFF	TGTGCCAGCAGCCAAACCCGGGAGCTCAGTGAGCAGTTCTTC
TRBD2	once	TRBV11-3	TRBJ2-3	CASSTGTSGSGGTDTQYF	TGTGCCAGCAGCACCGGGACTAGCGGGAGCGGTGGCACAGATACGCAGTATTTT